The next 25 T cell receptor beta chains were all read from a single sample in a study of T-cell reconstitution after alpha-beta-depleted transplantation in children. Unique molecular identifiers were incorporated into the prepared TCRbeta library. TCRdb analysed the PCR reads with MiXCR anew, one entry per CDR3 protein. The sample contains hundreds of thousands of distinct CDR3 sequences, about an eighth of which appear only once. The sequenced sample was PBMCs, obtained before TCRalphabeta/CD19-depleted stem cell transplant. The receptors derive from a girl aged 2-10 years with congenital amegakaryocytic thrombocytopenia, due to receive a stem cell transplant.

This clonotype was seen a few times. This rearrangement joins TRBV2 to TRBJ2-1; D is ambiguous. Germline CDR1 reads SNHLY; CDR2 reads FYNNEI. The CDR3 has 11 amino acids. V dropped 7 bases and J dropped 12 bases, with 13 bases sitting between them. CDR3 sequence (DNA): TGTGCCAGCAAGACTGGGTACGGGCAGTTCTTC. It specifies CASKTGYGQFF.

This clonotype came up many times. J is TRBJ1-2 and V is TRBV10-3; 8 bases match TRBD1. There are 15 residues in the CDR3. Germline CDR1 and CDR2: ENHRY and SYGVKD. Unmatched junction bases numbered 7, after V lost 3 bases and J lost 4 bases. As DNA, the CDR3 is TGTGCCATCAGTGATGGGTTAGACAGGGGCTATGGCTACACCTTC. It encodes CAISDGLDRGYGYTF.

This clonotype was seen a few times. The chain has TRBV15 and TRBJ2-7; D perhaps matches TRBD2 (5 bases). Trimming stripped 1 base from V and 0 bases from J, with 13 bases between. The CDR3 runs 16 residues. Germline loops: CDR1 LNHNV, CDR2 YYDKDF (reference sequence). CDR3 nucleotide sequence: TGTGCCACCAGCAGAGGAGGGCCGTCAGTCTCCTACGAGCAGTACTTC. Amino acids: CATSRGGPSVSYEQYF.

This clonotype was observed a handful of times. The chain carries TRBV7-9 and TRBJ1-1, with 7 bases lining up with TRBD1. The ends lost 5 bases at V and 12 bases at J; junction bases unmatched: 9. The CDR3 contains 12 residues. Germline loops: CDR1 SEHNR, CDR2 FQNEAQ (reference sequence). Written as DNA, the CDR3 is TGTGCCAGCAGCCTCAAGGGGGCTACCCCTTTCTTT. This codes for CASSLKGATPFF.

V is TRBV29-1 and J is TRBJ1-1; weak D call: TRBD1 (6 bases). Germline assignment: CDR1 SQVTM and CDR2 ANQGSEA. The V gene lost 5 bases and the J gene lost 1 base, with 17 bases spanning the gap. The CDR3 covers 15 residues. The CDR3 reads CSVFSFGQRNTEAFF. In DNA form, the CDR3 reads TGCAGCGTTTTTAGTTTTGGACAGAGGAACACTGAAGCTTTCTTT.

This clonotype came up a few times. The rearrangement links TRBV7-8 to TRBJ1-1; D not certain. The V gene's germline CDR1 is SGHVS and CDR2 FQNEAQ. The V end was cut by 4 bases, the J end by 9 bases, with 9 bases between. This CDR3 is built from 11 residues. CDR3 protein: CASSYPAQAFF. DNA of the CDR3: TGTGCCAGCAGCTATCCTGCCCAAGCTTTCTTT.

This clonotype has more than one count but fewer than ten. The chain couples TRBV18 to TRBJ1-2; D ambiguous. Trimming shortened V by 3 bases and J by 8 bases, and 19 bases separated the two germline ends. CDR3 length equals 15 residues. Germline values: CDR1 KGHSH, CDR2 LQKENI. The CDR3 protein is CASSPTDARGSGYTF. The CDR3 DNA reads TGTGCCAGCTCACCCACGGACGCACGAGGCTCGGGCTACACCTTC.

This clonotype was recorded at least ten times. The CDR3 sequence is CASWPASTDTQYF. The CDR3 region has the DNA TGCGCCAGCTGGCCGGCTAGCACAGATACGCAGTATTTT. This sequence joins TRBV10-2 and TRBJ2-3; D is undetermined. CDR1 and CDR2 from the germline V gene are WSHSY and SAAADI. V was shortened by 8 bases and J by 0 bases, with 9 bases between the two germline ends. CDR3 size: 13 residues.

Ten or more counts support this clonotype. Here the CDR3 DNA reads TGCAGTGCTAGATCCCCGGCGGGGAATGGCTACACCTTC. Protein sequence: CSARSPAGNGYTF. The genes are TRBV20-1 and TRBJ1-2; D unclear. CDR3 length: 13 residues. CDR1 and CDR2 (germline): DFQATT, SNEGSKA (reference sequence). The V end was cut by 2 bases, the J end by 6 bases, with 13 bases between.

This clonotype occurred a few times. The chain has TRBV5-1 and TRBJ2-1, with D unclear. Germline V gives CDR1 SGHRS, CDR2 YFSETQ. V lost 1 base and J 0 bases, leaving 17 bases between the germline ends. The CDR3 runs 18 residues. This CDR3 reads CASSLKKFKDSSYNEQFF. The CDR3 bases are TGCGCCAGCAGCTTGAAGAAGTTTAAGGATAGCTCCTACAATGAGCAGTTCTTC.

The J gene is TRBJ1-4, the V gene TRBV6-1, with D hard to call. V lost 3 bases to trimming and J lost 4 bases, with 9 bases between them. CDR1 MNHNS and CDR2 SASEGT come from the germline V gene. CDR3 length: 14 residues. The CDR3 nucleotides read TGTGCCAGCAGTGATCGACGGGGTAATGAAAAACTGTTTTTT. Its protein is CASSDRRGNEKLFF.

This sequence joins TRBV10-3 and TRBJ2-1; D perhaps matches TRBD2 (6 bases). Deletions cut 5 bases from V and 8 bases from J, with 28 bases between. In germline, CDR1 is ENHRY, CDR2 SYGVKD. CDR3 length equals 18 residues. The CDR3 DNA sequence: TGTGCCATCAGTTCGGACGGGGGTGGGGAACCGGTAGGCGATGAGCAGTTCTTC. Encoded protein: CAISSDGGGEPVGDEQFF.

This clonotype was found a few times. The chain links TRBV25-1 to TRBJ1-2, with TRBD1 as a possible D gene (5 bases). Germline V gene sequence: CDR1 MGHDK, CDR2 SYGVNS. The CDR3 consists of 13 residues. Trimming stripped 2 bases from V and 5 bases from J, with 9 bases between. CDR3 nucleotide sequence: TGTGCCAGCAGTGAACGGGGCATATATGGCTACACCTTC. Its protein product is CASSERGIYGYTF.

In its sample, this clonotype was seen many times. The chain uses TRBV11-2 and TRBJ2-1; 9 positions match TRBD2. Germline V gives CDR1 SGHAT, CDR2 FQNNGV. There are 16 residues in the CDR3. The J segment lost 2 bases and the V segment lost 2 bases, leaving 4 bases of the junction unmatched. DNA for the CDR3: TGTGCCAGCAGCTTAATAGCGGGAGTTACCTACAATGAGCAGTTCTTC. Its translation is CASSLIAGVTYNEQFF. Using reference TRBV11-2 and TRBJ2-1 for the parts outside the CDR3, the full variable domain is EAGVAQSPRYKIIEKRQSVAFWCNPISGHATLYWYQQILGQGPKLLIQFQNNGVVDDSQLPKDRFSAERLKGVDSTLKIQPAKLEDSAVYLCASSLIAGVTYNEQFFGPGTRLTVL.

The table lists this clonotype with many counts. The CDR3 nucleotides are TGCAGTGCTAGAGGTCCAACTAGCGGGAGTTGGTACAATGAGCAGTTCTTC. Translating it yields CSARGPTSGSWYNEQFF. The chain links TRBV20-1 to TRBJ2-1, with TRBD2 matching over 11 bases. The CDR3 extends over 17 amino acids. The trim removed 1 base at V and 4 bases at J, leaving 9 bases unmatched. Looked up from germline, CDR1 is DFQATT and CDR2 is SNEGSKA (reference sequence).

The chain joins TRBV12-3 or TRBV12-4 to TRBJ2-2; 7 bases agree with TRBD2. The CDR3 is 15 residues long. V lost 6 bases to trimming and J lost 5 bases; unmatched junction nucleotides: 9. CDR3 in DNA: TGTGCCAGCAGACCCGGACTAGGAGGAACCGGGGAGCTGTTTTTT. Translated: CASRPGLGGTGELFF.

This clonotype was recorded many times. The chain uses TRBV29-1 and TRBJ2-7; D might be TRBD2 (6 bases). Trimming shortened V by 6 bases and J by 3 bases, and 18 bases separated the two germline ends. Germline-derived CDR1 and CDR2 are SQVTM and ANQGSEA. The CDR3 runs to 14 residues. The CDR3 loop is CSVSKFGRVYEQYF. In nucleotides, the CDR3 is TGCAGCGTCAGCAAATTCGGGAGAGTCTACGAGCAGTACTTC.

The rearrangement uses TRBV6-1 and TRBJ2-1; 7 positions match TRBD1. The V segment lost 6 bases and the J segment 8 bases; nucleotides outside the gene matches: 16. Germline loops: CDR1 MNHNS, CDR2 SASEGT. The CDR3 has 16 residues. CDR3 region: CASRTGKTGLLDEQFF. The DNA for the CDR3 is TGTGCCAGCAGGACCGGCAAGACAGGGCTTCTGGATGAGCAGTTCTTC.

The genes are TRBV7-8 and TRBJ2-2, with a weak D call TRBD2 (5 bases). CDR3 size: 12 residues. The V end was cut by 4 bases, the J end by 7 bases, with 7 bases between. Germline V gene lookup returns CDR1 SGHVS and CDR2 FQNEAQ. Here the CDR3 reads CASSSGGGELFF. In nucleotides, the CDR3 is TGTGCCAGCAGCTCAGGAGGCGGGGAGCTGTTTTTT.

The chain combines TRBV7-2 with TRBJ2-1; D gene ambiguous. V shed 0 bases and J shed 6 bases, with 15 bases lying between them. Germline lookup yields CDR1 SGHTA and CDR2 FQGNSA. This CDR3 has 16 residues. CDR3: CASSLAPGRTSNEQFF. In DNA form, the CDR3 reads TGTGCCAGCAGCTTAGCGCCGGGTCGGACCTCCAATGAGCAGTTCTTC. The full variable domain, rest sourced from reference TRBV7-2 and TRBJ2-1, is GAGVSQSPSNKVTEKGKDVELRCDPISGHTALYWYRQSLGQGLEFLIYFQGNSAPDKSGLPSDRFSAERTGGSVSTLTIQRTQQEDSAVYLCASSLAPGRTSNEQFFGPGTRLTVL.

This clonotype was observed many times. V and J are TRBV5-1 and TRBJ1-6, with D possibly matching TRBD1 (5 bases). The CDR3 spans 13 residues. In germline, CDR1 is SGHRS, CDR2 YFSETQ. Trimming took off 5 bases at V and 7 bases at J, with 10 bases between the two ends. CDR3: CASSLAGNSPLHF. For the CDR3, the DNA is TGCGCCAGCAGTCTGGCAGGGAATTCACCCCTCCACTTT. Looking up the rest from reference TRBV5-1 and TRBJ1-6 gives the full variable domain: KAGVTQTPRYLIKTRGQQVTLSCSPISGHRSVSWYQQTPGQGLQFLFEYFSETQRNKGNFPGRFSGRQFSNSRSEMNVSTLELGDSALYLCASSLAGNSPLHFGNGTRLTVT.

The chain couples TRBV5-1 to TRBJ1-1, with 7 bases aligning to TRBD1. CDR1 and CDR2 (germline): SGHRS, YFSETQ. Trimming at V came to 0 bases and at J to 7 bases, leaving 6 bases not matched to a gene. The CDR3 spans 14 residues. The CDR3: CASSLGGTEGEAFF. Here the CDR3 DNA reads TGCGCCAGCAGCTTGGGAGGGACAGAAGGTGAAGCTTTCTTT.

In its sample, this clonotype was seen many times. The DNA of the CDR3 is TGTGCCAGCAGTTACTCGATGGAGTACGAGCAGTACTTC. Protein sequence: CASSYSMEYEQYF. This chain links TRBV6-6 with TRBJ2-7; D not certain. The V end lost 0 bases, the J end lost 4 bases, and 7 bases lay between the germline ends. CDR3 length: 13 amino acids. The germline V gene has CDR1 MNHNY and CDR2 SVGAGI (reference sequence).

The sample holds a few counts of this clonotype. This chain joins TRBV11-2 and TRBJ2-7; TRBD1 aligns across 10 bases. Germline-derived CDR1 and CDR2 are SGHAT and FQNNGV. The CDR3 loop spans 19 amino acids. J was trimmed by 1 base and V by 0 bases; bases with no gene match: 12. For the CDR3, the DNA is TGTGCCAGCAGCTTAGAGGTTGGTTTCGGGACAGGGGCTTCCTACGAGCAGTACTTC. It specifies CASSLEVGFGTGASYEQYF.

This clonotype was detected many times. J is TRBJ2-2 and V is TRBV20-1; no clear D. Per the germline V gene, CDR1 is DFQATT and CDR2 is SNEGSKA (reference sequence). Between the trimmed V and J ends, which lost 0 bases and 2 bases, there was a span of 19 bases. This CDR3 is built from 18 residues. The chain's CDR3 is CSARDGSPQPDNTGELFF. In DNA form, the CDR3 reads TGCAGTGCTAGAGATGGTTCTCCCCAACCTGATAACACCGGGGAGCTGTTTTTT.